This TCR beta chain was observed in a study of blood T cell repertoires in COVID-19. Study-level information: Sources were T cells, B-cell-depleted T cells, or PBMCs; the material itself was cDNA or gDNA.

Original processing notes: For nucleated cells, counts were estimated from reference gene primer amplification. Clones were sequenced by immunoSEQ multiplex PCR, and TCRdb holds only the in-frame ones, with some missing. The V and J calls and the clone size are those of that table, but D and trimming were determined from the DNA. This table has 310,000 or so clones, roughly 89% appearing once. Assignment of participants to cohorts was predicated upon participant-reported clinical history. All recovered Cohort 3 donors got two negative PCRs, got clearance, or saw symptom resolution. The CDR3 is made up of 15 amino acids. The V segment lost 6 bases and the J segment 2 bases; nucleotides outside the gene matches: 8. Per germline, CDR1 MNHEY and CDR2 SVGEGT.

This TCR was recovered from a woman aged 40-49 years who had recovered from COVID-19. Sample: PBMCs or T cells enriched from blood (not recorded which). V is TRBV6-2 or TRBV6-3 and J is TRBJ2-7; 9 positions agree with TRBD1. The CDR3 nucleotides are TGTGCCAGCAGCCGTTACAGGGGGCAGGCCTACGAGCAGTACTTC. As protein: CASSRYRGQAYEQYF.